The entry that follows covers one TCR beta chain sequence. What it binds is unknown. The data belong to a study of shared clonotypes between healthy human individuals. Overall study findings and caveats: Rarefaction curves obtained for sorted subsets showed sequencing incomplete despite large depth.

Donation came from healthy HIV-negative adults that had no recent acute infections or vaccinations. Germline trimming cut 3 bases from V and 3 bases from J; bases unmatched to any gene: 7. The length of the CDR3 is 15 residues. Germline V lookup: CDR1 SGHRS, CDR2 YFSETQ. The protocol was immunoSEQ multiplex PCR, while the TCRdb copy is restricted to in-frame clones and leaves out a portion. The table lists around 1,100,000 clones, 60% to 80% of them singletons. This rearrangement joins TRBV5-1 to TRBJ2-5, with 8 bases aligning to TRBD1. This TCR came from a man aged 18 to 30 in good health. Some clones in this sample may be carry-over from other donors' samples. The source material was memory CD4+ T cells from PBMCs. Regarding subset: CD45RA-negative fraction. CDR3 sequence reads: CASSYESTGEETQYF. CDR3 bases: TGCGCCAGCAGCTATGAATCGACAGGGGAAGAGACCCAGTACTTC.